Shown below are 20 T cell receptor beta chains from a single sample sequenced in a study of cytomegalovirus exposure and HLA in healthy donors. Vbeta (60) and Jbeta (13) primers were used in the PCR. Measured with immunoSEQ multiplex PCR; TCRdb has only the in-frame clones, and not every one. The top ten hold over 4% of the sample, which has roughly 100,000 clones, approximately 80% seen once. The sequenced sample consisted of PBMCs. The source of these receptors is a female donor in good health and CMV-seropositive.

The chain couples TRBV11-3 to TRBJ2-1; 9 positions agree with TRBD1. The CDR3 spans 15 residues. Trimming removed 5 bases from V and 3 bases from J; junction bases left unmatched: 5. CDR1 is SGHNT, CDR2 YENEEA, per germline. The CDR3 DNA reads TGTGCCAGCAGCCACACAGGGGGCCACTACAATGAGCAGTTCTTC. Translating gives CASSHTGGHYNEQFF.

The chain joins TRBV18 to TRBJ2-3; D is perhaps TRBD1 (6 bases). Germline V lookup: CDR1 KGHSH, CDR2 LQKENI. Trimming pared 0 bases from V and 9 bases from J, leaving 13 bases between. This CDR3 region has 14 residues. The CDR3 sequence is CASSPPAGDRTQYF. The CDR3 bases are TGTGCCAGCTCACCACCGGCGGGTGACAGGACGCAGTATTTT.

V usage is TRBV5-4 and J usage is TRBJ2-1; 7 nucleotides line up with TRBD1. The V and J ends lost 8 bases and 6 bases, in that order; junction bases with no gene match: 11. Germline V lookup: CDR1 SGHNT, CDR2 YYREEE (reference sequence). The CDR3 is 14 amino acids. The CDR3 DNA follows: TGTGCCAGTATCCGACAGGGAGTCTCCAATGAGCAGTTCTTC. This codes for CASIRQGVSNEQFF.

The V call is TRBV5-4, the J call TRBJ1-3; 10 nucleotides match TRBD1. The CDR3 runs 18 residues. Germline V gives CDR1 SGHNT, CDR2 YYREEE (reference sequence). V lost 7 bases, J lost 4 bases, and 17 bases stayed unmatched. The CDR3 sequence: CASSFGPRPGQGGNTIYF. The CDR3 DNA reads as TGTGCCAGCTCCTTTGGACCCCGACCGGGACAGGGGGGAAACACCATATATTTT.

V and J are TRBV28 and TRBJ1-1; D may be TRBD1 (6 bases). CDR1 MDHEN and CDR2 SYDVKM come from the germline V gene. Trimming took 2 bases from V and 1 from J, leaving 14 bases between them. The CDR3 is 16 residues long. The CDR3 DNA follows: TGTGCCAGCAGTTTACCCATCGGGACAACGAACACTGAAGCTTTCTTT. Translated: CASSLPIGTTNTEAFF.

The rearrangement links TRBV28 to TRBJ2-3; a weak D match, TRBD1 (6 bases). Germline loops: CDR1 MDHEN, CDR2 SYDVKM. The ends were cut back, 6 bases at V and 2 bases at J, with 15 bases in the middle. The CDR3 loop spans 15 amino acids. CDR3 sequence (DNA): TGTGCCAGCAGCCAACCAGGGGTGGACACAGATACGCAGTATTTT. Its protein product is CASSQPGVDTDTQYF.

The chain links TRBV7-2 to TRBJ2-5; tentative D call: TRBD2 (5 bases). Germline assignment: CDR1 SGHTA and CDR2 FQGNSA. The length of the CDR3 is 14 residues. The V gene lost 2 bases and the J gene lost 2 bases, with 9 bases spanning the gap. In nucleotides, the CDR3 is TGTGCCAGCAGCTTATACGGGAATCAAGAGACCCAGTACTTC. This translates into CASSLYGNQETQYF.

The CDR3 DNA follows: TGTGCCAGCAGCGGGAGGACTGGCTCCTACAATGAGCAGTTCTTC. Translation gives CASSGRTGSYNEQFF. This chain connects TRBV7-2 to TRBJ2-1, with D possibly being TRBD2 (6 bases). This CDR3 has 15 amino acids. Germline CDR1 is SGHTA and CDR2 is FQGNSA. The V end lost 5 bases, the J end lost 0 bases, and 11 bases lay between the germline ends.

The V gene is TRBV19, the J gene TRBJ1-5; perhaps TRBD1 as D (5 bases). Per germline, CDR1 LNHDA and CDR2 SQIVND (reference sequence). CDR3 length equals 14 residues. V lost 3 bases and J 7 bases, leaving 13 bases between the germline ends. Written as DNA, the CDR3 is TGTGCCAGTAGTATCTGGGGCGCGGGGCAGCCCCAGCATTTT. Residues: CASSIWGAGQPQHF.

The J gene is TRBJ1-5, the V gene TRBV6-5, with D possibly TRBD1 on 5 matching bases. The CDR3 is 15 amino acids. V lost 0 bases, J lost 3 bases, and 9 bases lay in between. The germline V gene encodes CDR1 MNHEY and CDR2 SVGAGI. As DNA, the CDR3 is TGTGCCAGCAGTTACTCAGCACAGGTCAATCAGCCCCAGCATTTT. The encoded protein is CASSYSAQVNQPQHF.

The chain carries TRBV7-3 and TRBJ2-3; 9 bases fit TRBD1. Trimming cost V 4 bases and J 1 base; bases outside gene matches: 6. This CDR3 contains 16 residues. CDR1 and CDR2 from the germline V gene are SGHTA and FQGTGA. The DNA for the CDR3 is TGTGCCAGCAGCTCAGGGACAGGGATCGGCACAGATACGCAGTATTTT. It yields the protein CASSSGTGIGTDTQYF.

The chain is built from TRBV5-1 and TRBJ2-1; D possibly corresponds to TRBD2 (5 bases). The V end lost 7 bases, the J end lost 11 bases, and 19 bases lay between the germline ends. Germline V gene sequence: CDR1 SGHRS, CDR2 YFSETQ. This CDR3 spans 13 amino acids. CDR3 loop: CASGQAANEKQFF. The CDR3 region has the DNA TGCGCCAGCGGTCAAGCGGCTAATGAGAAGCAGTTCTTC.

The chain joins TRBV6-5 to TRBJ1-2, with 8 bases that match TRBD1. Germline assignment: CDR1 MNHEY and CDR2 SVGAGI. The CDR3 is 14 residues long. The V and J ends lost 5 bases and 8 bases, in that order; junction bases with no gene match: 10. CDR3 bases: TGTGCCAGCAGTCACGGACAGGGATCTCGGGGCTACACCTTC. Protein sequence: CASSHGQGSRGYTF.

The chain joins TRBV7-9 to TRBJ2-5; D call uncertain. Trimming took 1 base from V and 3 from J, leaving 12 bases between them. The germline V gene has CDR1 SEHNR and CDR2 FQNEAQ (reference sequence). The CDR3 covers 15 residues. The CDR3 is CASSLGSGSEETQYF. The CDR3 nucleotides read TGTGCCAGCAGCTTAGGATCAGGATCCGAAGAGACCCAGTACTTC.

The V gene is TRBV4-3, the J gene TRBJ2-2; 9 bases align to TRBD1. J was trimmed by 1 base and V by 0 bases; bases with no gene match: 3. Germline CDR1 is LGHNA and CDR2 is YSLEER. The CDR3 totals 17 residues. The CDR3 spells CASSQDRGQGNTGELFF. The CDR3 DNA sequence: TGCGCCAGCAGCCAAGATAGGGGACAGGGGAACACCGGGGAGCTGTTTTTT.

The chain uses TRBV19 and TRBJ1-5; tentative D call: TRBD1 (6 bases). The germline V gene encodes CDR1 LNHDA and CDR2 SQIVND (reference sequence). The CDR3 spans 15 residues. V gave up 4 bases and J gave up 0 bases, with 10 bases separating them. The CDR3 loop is CASSTAQGSNQPQHF. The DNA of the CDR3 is TGTGCCAGTAGTACCGCACAGGGTAGCAATCAGCCCCAGCATTTT.

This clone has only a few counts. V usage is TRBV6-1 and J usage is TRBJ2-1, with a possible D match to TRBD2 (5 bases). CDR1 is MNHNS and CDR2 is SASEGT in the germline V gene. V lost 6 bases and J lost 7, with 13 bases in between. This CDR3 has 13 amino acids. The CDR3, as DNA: TGTGCCAGCAGCGACCTCCGGGGTAATGAGCAGTTCTTC. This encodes CASSDLRGNEQFF.

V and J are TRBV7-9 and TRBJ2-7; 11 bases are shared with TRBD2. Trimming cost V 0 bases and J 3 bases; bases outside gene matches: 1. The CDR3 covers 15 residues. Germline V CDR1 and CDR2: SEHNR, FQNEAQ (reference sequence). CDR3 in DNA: TGTGCCAGCAGCTTAGCCACTAGCGGGAGCTACGAGCAGTACTTC. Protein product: CASSLATSGSYEQYF.

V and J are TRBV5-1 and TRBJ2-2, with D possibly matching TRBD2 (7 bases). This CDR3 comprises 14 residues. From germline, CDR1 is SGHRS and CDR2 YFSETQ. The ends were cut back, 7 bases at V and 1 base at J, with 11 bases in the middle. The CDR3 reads CASGGGQNTGELFF. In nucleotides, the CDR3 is TGCGCCAGCGGGGGGGGACAGAACACCGGGGAGCTGTTTTTT.

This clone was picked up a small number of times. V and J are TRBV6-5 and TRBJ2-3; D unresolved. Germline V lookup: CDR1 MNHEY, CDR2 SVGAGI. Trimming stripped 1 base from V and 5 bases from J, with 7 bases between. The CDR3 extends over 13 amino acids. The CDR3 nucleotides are TGTGCCAGCAGTTACTATACCAGAGATACGCAGTATTTT. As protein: CASSYYTRDTQYF.